A single sample is the source of the 8 T cell receptor beta chains below, sequenced in a study of CXCR3-negative and CXCR3-positive naive CD8 T cells. Preparation of TRB cDNA libraries relied on 5' RACE carrying UMI labels. TCRdb reanalyzed the 5' RACE reads, giving one entry per CDR3 protein sequence and no DNA. The sample totals tens of thousands of distinct CDR3 sequences. The sequencing input was naive CXCR3- CD8+ T cells from blood. Subset specified: CD45RO-CCR7+CD27+CD95- naive CD8+ T cells lacking CXCR3 (TNR3-). These receptors were collected from a human donor in good health. Some clones in this sample may be carry-over from other donors' samples.

The chain carries TRBV7-9 and TRBJ2-3; TCRdb outputs TRBD1, but without DNA this stays unchecked. Germline CDR1 SEHNR, CDR2 FQNEAQ (reference sequence). This CDR3 region has 17 residues. CDR3 residues: CASSLNGLSLSVDTQYF.

CDR3 residues: CASSLRGLEIRPVYNEQFF. The gene calls are TRBV7-3 and TRBJ2-1; TCRdb indicates TRBD2, and absent DNA this call remains unverified. The CDR3 totals 19 residues. Germline assignment: CDR1 SGHTA and CDR2 FQGTGA.

The chain has TRBV29-1 and TRBJ2-2. The CDR3 has 14 residues. CDR1 and CDR2 from the germline V gene are SQVTM and ANQGSEA. The CDR3 spells CSAEEGANTGELFF.

The gene calls are TRBV7-6 and TRBJ1-1; TCRdb proposes TRBD1, but this gene call is untestable without DNA. The CDR3 spans 15 residues. Germline loops: CDR1 SGHVS, CDR2 FNYEAQ. CDR3 in amino acids: CASSLGLGGNTEAFF.

This rearrangement joins TRBV28 to TRBJ2-5; the D call from TCRdb, TRBD2, cannot be confirmed without DNA. Germline CDR1 MDHEN, CDR2 SYDVKM. This CDR3 has 14 amino acids. CDR3 residues: CASYRGGSQETQYF.

The chain carries TRBV2 and TRBJ2-7; the D call of TRBD1 rests on TCRdb alone, since no DNA is present to check it. Germline V lookup: CDR1 SNHLY, CDR2 FYNNEI. The CDR3 covers 13 residues. This CDR3 reads CASGGSVGYEQYF.

The chain has TRBV4-1 and TRBJ2-2. This CDR3 has 11 residues. Per the germline V gene, CDR1 is MGHRA and CDR2 is YSYEKL. CDR3 sequence reads: CASSQGRELFF.

The rearrangement joins TRBV12-3 or TRBV12-4 to TRBJ2-2; the D call of TRBD1 rests on TCRdb alone, since no DNA is present to check it. CDR3 size: 15 residues. The CDR3 here is CASSFPQGNTGELFF.